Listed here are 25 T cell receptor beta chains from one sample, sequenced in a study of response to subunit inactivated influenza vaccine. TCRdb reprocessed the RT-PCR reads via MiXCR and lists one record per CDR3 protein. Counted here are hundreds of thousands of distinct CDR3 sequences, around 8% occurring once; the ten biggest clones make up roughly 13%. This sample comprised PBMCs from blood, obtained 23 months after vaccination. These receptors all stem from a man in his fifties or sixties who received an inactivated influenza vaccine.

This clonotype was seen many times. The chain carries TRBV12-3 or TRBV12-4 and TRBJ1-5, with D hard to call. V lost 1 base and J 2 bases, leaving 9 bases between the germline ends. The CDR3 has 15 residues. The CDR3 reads CASSLVPGRNQPQHF. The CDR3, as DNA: TGTGCCAGCAGTTTAGTCCCAGGCCGCAATCAGCCCCAGCATTTT.

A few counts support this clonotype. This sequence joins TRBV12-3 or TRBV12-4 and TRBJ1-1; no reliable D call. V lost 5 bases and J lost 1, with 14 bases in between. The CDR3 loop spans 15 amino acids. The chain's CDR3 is CASSTARHRNTEAFF. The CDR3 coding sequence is TGTGCCAGCAGTACAGCCCGACACCGGAACACTGAAGCTTTCTTT.

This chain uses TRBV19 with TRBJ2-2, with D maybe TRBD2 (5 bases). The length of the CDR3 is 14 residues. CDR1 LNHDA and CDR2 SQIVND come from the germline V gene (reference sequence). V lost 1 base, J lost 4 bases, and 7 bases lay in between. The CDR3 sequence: CASSIGGPTGELFF. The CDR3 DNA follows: TGTGCCAGTAGTATAGGCGGGCCCACCGGGGAGCTGTTTTTT.

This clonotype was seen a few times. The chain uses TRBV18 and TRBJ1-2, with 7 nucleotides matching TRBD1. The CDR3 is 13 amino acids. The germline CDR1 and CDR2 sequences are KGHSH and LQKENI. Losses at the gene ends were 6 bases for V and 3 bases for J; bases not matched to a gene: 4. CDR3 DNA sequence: TGTGCCAGCTCGACAGGGAACGACTATGGCTACACCTTC. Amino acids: CASSTGNDYGYTF.

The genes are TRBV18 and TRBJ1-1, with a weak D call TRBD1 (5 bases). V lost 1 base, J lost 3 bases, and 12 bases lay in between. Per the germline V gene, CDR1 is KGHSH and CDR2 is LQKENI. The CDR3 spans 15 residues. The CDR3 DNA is TGTGCCAGCTCACCACAGGCAGGGAGGGACACTGAAGCTTTCTTT. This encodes CASSPQAGRDTEAFF.

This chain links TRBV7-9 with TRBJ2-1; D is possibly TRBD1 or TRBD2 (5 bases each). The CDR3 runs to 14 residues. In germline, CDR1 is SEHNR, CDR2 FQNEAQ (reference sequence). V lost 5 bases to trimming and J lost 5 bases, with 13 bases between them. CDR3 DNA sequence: TGTGCCAGCAGCCCCCCGGGACGTAACAATGAGCAGTTCTTC. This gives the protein CASSPPGRNNEQFF.

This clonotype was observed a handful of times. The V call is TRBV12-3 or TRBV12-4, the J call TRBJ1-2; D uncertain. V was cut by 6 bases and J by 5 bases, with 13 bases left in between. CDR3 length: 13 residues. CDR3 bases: TGTGCCAGCAGCAATGCGGGCCGTTATGGCTACACCTTC. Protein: CASSNAGRYGYTF.

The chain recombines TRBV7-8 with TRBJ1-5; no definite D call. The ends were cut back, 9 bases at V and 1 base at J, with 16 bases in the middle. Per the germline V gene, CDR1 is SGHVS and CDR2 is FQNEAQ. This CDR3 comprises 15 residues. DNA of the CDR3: TGTGCCAGTTCTCGAGCGTCGGGGAGCAATCAGCCCCAGCATTTT. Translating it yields CASSRASGSNQPQHF.

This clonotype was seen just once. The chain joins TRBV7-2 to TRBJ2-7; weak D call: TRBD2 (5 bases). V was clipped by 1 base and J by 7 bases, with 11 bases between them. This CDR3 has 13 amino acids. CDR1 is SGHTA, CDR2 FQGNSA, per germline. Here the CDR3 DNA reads TGTGCCAGCAGCTTAGATGAGGGATTGGAGCAGTACTTC. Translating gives CASSLDEGLEQYF.

CDR3 DNA sequence: TGTGCCATCAGTGAGCGGGCGTTTGGAGATACGCAGTATTTT. Residues: CAISERAFGDTQYF. J is TRBJ2-3 and V is TRBV10-3; D gene unclear. Trimming took off 2 bases at V and 5 bases at J, with 11 bases between the two ends. Germline CDR1 reads ENHRY; CDR2 reads SYGVKD. The CDR3 consists of 14 residues.

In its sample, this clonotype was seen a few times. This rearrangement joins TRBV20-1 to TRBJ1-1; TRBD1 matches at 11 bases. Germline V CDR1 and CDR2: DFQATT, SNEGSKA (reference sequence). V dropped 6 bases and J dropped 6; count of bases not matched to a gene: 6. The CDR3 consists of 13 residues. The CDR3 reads CSARTGGRAEAFF. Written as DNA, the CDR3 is TGCAGTGCGAGGACAGGGGGCAGAGCTGAAGCTTTCTTT.

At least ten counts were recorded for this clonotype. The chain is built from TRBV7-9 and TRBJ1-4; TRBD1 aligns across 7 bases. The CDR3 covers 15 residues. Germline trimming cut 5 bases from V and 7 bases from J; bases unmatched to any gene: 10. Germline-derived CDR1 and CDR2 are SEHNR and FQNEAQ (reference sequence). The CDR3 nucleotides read TGTGCCAGCAGCCCGAGACAGGGCCGGGGTGAAAAACTGTTTTTT. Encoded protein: CASSPRQGRGEKLFF. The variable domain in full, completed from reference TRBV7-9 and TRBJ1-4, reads DTGVSQNPRHKITKRGQNVTFRCDPISEHNRLYWYRQTLGQGPEFLTYFQNEAQLEKSRLLSDRFSAERPKGSFSTLEIQRTEQGDSAMYLCASSPRQGRGEKLFFGSGTQLSVL.

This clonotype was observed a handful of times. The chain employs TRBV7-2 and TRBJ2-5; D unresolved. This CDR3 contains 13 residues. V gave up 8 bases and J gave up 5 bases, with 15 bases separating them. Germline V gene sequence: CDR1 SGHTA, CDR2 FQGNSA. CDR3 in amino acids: CASSPSFRETQYF. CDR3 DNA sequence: TGTGCCAGCTCCCCTTCTTTCCGGGAGACCCAGTACTTC.

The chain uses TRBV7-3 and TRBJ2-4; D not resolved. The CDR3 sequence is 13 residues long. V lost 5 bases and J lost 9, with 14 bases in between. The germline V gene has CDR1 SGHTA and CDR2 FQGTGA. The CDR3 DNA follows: TGTGCCAGCAGCCTACATCTGATGGGCATTCAGTACTTC. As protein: CASSLHLMGIQYF.

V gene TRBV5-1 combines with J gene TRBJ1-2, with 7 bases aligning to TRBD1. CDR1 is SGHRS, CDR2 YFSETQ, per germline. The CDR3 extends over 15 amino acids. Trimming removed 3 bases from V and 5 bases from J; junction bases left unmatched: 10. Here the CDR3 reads CASSSGGQPLYGYTF. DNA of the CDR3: TGCGCCAGCAGCTCAGGGGGACAGCCTCTTTATGGCTACACCTTC.

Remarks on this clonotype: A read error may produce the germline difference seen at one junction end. CDR3 residues: CACSLDSRLSSGRAYEQYF. CDR3 bases: TGTGCCTGCAGTTTGGATTCCAGGTTGAGTAGCGGGAGGGCCTACGAGCAGTACTTC. The rearrangement joins TRBV12-3 or TRBV12-4 to TRBJ2-7; 11 bases agree with TRBD2. The CDR3 has 19 amino acids.

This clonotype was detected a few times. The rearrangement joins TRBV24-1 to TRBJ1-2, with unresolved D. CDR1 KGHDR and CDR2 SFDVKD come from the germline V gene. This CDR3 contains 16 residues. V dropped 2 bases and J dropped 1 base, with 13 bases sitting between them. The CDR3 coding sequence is TGTGCCACCAGTGATTCCGGCCAGCCCTTTAACTATGGCTACACCTTC. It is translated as CATSDSGQPFNYGYTF.

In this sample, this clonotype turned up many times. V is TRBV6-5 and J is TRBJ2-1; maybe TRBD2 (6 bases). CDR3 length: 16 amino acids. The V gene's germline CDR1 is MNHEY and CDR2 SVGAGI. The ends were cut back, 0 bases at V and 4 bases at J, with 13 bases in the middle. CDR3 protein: CASSYSIQRVYNEQFF. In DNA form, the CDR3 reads TGTGCCAGCAGTTACTCGATCCAGCGGGTATACAATGAGCAGTTCTTC.

CDR3 coding DNA: TGTGCCAGCAGTTCGTCTCGACGGAGCTCCTACAATGAGCAGTTCTTC. Translation: CASSSSRRSSYNEQFF. The rearrangement joins TRBV12-3 or TRBV12-4 to TRBJ2-1, with D unclear. The ends were cut back, 4 bases at V and 0 bases at J, with 13 bases in the middle. This CDR3 is built from 16 residues.

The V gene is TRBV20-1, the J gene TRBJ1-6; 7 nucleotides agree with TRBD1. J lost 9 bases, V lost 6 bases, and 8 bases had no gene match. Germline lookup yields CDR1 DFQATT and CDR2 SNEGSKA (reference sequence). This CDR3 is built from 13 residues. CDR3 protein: CSAHSTGLSPLHF. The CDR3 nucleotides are TGCAGTGCGCATTCGACAGGGCTTTCACCCCTCCACTTT.

The chain's CDR3 is CASTFTMGAEAFF. CDR3 DNA: TGTGCCAGCACCTTTACCATGGGGGCTGAAGCTTTCTTT. The V gene is TRBV14, the J gene TRBJ1-1; possible D gene TRBD1, 5 bases. CDR3 length: 13 residues. Between the trimmed V and J ends, which lost 7 bases and 6 bases, there was a span of 15 bases. Germline-derived CDR1 and CDR2 are SGHDN and FVKESK.

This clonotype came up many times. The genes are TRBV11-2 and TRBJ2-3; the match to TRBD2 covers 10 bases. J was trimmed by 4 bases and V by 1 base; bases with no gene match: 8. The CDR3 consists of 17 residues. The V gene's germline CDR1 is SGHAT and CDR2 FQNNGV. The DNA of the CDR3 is TGTGCCAGCAGCTTAGTAAGGTCTAGCGGGAGATCAGATACGCAGTATTTT. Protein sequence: CASSLVRSSGRSDTQYF. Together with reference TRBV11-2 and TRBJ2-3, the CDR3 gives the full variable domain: EAGVAQSPRYKIIEKRQSVAFWCNPISGHATLYWYQQILGQGPKLLIQFQNNGVVDDSQLPKDRFSAERLKGVDSTLKIQPAKLEDSAVYLCASSLVRSSGRSDTQYFGPGTRLTVL.

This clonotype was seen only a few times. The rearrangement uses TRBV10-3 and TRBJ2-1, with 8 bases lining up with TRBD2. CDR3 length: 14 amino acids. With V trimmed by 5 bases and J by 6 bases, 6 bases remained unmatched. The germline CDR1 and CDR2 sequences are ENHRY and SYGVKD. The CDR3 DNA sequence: TGTGCCATCAGTCTAGGACTAGCCGGCAATGAGCAGTTCTTC. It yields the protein CAISLGLAGNEQFF.

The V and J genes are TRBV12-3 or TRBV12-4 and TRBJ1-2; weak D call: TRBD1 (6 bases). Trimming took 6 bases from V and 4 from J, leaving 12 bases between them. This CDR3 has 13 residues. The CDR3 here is CASSWTEIYGYTF. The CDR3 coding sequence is TGTGCCAGCAGCTGGACAGAGATCTATGGCTACACCTTC.

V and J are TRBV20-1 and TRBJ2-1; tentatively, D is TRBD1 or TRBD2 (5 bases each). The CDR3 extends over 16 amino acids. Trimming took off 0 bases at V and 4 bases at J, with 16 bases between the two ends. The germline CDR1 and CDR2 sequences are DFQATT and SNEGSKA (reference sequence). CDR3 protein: CSARDLRRGPYNEQFF. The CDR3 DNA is TGCAGTGCTAGAGATCTTAGACGGGGACCATACAATGAGCAGTTCTTC.